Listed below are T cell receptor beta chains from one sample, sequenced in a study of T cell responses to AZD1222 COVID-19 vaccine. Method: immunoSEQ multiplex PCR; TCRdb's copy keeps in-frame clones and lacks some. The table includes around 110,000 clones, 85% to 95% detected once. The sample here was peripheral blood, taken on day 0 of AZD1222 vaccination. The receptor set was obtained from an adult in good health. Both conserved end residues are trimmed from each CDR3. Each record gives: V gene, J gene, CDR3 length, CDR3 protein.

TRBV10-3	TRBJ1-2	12	AISPDRTNYGYT
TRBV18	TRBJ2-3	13	ASSPLAGPTDTQY
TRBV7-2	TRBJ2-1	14	ASSFPGLAGGNEQF
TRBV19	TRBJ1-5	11	ASSIRDYQPQH
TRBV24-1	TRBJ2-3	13	ATSDATGVADTQY
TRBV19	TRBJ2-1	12	ASSSSGRFNEQF
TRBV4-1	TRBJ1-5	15	ASSQDPGTAGNQPQH
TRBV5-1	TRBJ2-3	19	ASSSPPLGGDPTFLTGTQY
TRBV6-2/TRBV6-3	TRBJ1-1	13	ASSLAARWNTEAF
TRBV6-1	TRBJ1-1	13	ASSEQPDRHTEAF
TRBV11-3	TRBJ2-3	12	ASSLGTDTDTQY
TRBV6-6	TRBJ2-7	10	ASRGDSYEQY
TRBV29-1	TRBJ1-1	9	SFEGNTEAF
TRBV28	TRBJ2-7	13	ASRGGATAVFEQY
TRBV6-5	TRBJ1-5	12	ASSRADSNQPQH
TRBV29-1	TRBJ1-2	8	SVEEHGYT